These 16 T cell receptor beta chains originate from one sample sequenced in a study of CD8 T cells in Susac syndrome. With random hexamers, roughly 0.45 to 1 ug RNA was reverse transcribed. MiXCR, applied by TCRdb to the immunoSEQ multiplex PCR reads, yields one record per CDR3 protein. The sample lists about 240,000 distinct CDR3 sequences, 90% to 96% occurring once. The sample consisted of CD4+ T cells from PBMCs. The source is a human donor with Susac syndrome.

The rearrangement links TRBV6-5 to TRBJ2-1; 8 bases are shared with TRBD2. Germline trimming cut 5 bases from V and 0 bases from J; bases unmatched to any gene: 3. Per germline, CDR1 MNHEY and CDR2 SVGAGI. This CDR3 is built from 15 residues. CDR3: CASSTSGRSYNEQFF. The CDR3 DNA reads TGTGCCAGCAGTACTAGCGGTCGCTCCTACAATGAGCAGTTCTTC.

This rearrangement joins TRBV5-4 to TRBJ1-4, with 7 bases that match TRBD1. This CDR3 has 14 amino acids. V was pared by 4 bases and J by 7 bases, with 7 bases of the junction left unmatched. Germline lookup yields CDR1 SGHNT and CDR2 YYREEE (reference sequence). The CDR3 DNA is TGTGCCAGCAGCCCGGGACAGACTGGTGAAAAACTGTTTTTT. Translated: CASSPGQTGEKLFF.

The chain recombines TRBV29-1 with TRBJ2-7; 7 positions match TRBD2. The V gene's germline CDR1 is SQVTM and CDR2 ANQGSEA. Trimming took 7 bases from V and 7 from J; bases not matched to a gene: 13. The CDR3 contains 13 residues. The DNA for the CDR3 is TGCAGCGCCCGGAGCGGGAACTTCGGTGAGCAGTACTTC. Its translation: CSARSGNFGEQYF.

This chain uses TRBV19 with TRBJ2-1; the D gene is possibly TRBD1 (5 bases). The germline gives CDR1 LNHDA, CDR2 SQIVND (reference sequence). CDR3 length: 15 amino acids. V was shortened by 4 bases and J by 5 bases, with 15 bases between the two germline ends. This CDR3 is CASSTWSGSHNEQFF. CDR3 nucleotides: TGTGCCAGTAGTACTTGGTCAGGGTCCCACAATGAGCAGTTCTTC. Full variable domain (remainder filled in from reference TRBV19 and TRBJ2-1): DGGITQSPKYLFRKEGQNVTLSCEQNLNHDAMYWYRQDPGQGLRLIYYSQIVNDFQKGDIAEGYSVSREKKESFPLTVTSAQKNPTAFYLCASSTWSGSHNEQFFGPGTRLTVL.

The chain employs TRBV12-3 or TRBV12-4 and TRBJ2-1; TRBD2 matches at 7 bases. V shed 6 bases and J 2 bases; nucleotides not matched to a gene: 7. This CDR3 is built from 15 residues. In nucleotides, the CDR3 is TGTGCCAGCAGCCCTCCTAGCGGAGCCTACAATGAGCAGTTCTTC. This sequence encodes CASSPPSGAYNEQFF.

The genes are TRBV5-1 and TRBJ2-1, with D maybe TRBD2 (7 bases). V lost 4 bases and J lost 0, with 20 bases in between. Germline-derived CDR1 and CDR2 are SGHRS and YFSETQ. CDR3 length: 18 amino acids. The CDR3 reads CASSQWEGGSNSYNEQFF. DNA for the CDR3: TGCGCCAGCAGCCAATGGGAGGGGGGATCGAACTCCTACAATGAGCAGTTCTTC.

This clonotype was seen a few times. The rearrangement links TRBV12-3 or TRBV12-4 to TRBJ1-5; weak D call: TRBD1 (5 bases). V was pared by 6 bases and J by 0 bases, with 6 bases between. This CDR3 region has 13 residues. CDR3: CASRGDSNQPQHF. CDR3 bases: TGTGCCAGCAGGGGGGATAGCAATCAGCCCCAGCATTTT.

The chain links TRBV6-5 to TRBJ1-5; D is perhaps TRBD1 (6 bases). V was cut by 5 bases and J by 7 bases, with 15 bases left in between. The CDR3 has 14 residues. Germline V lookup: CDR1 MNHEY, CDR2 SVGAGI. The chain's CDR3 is CASSVLGAGQPQHF. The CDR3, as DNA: TGTGCCAGCAGTGTCTTGGGGGCAGGGCAGCCCCAGCATTTT.

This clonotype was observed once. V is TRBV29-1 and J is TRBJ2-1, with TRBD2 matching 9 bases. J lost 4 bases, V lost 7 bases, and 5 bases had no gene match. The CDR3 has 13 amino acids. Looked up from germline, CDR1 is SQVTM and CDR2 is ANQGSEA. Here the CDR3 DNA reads TGCAGCGCTACGACTAGCGGTTACAATGAGCAGTTCTTC. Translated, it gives CSATTSGYNEQFF.

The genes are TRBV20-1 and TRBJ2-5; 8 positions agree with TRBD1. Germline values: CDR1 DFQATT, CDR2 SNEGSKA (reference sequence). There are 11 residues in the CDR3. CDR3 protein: CSAGQVETQYF. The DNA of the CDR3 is TGCAGCGCGGGACAGGTCGAGACCCAGTACTTC.

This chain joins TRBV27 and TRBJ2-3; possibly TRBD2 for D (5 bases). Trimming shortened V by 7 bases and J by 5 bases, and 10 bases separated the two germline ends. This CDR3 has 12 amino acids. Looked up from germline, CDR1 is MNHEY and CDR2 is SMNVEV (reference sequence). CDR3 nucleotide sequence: TGTGCCAGCAACAATCGGGGAGATACGCAGTATTTT. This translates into CASNNRGDTQYF.

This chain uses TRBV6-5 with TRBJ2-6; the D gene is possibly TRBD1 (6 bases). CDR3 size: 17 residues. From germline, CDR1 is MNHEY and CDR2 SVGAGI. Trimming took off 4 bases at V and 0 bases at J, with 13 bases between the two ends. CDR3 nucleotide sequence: TGTGCCAGCAGTTCGACAGGAACCGTCTCTGGGGCCAACGTCCTGACTTTC. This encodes CASSSTGTVSGANVLTF.

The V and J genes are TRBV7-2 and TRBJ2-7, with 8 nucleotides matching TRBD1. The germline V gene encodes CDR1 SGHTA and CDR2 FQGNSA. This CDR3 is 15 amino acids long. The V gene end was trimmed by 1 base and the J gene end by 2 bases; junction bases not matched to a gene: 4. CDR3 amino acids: CASSLGQGATYEQYF. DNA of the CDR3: TGTGCCAGCAGCTTAGGTCAGGGGGCGACCTACGAGCAGTACTTC. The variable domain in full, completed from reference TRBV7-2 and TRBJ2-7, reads GAGVSQSPSNKVTEKGKDVELRCDPISGHTALYWYRQSLGQGLEFLIYFQGNSAPDKSGLPSDRFSAERTGGSVSTLTIQRTQQEDSAVYLCASSLGQGATYEQYFGPGTRLTVT.

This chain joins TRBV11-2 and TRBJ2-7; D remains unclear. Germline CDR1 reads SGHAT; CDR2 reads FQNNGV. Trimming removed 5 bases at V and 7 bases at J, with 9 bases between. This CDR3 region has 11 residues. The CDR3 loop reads CASSPYAEQYF. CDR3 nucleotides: TGTGCCAGCAGCCCCTACGCGGAGCAGTACTTC.

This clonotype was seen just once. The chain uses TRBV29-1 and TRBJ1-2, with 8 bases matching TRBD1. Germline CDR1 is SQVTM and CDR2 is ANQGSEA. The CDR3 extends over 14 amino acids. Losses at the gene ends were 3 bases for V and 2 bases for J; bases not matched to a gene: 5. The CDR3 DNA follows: TGCAGCGTTGAGAAGACAGGGGACAACTATGGCTACACCTTC. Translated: CSVEKTGDNYGYTF.

CDR3 DNA: TGCGCCAGCAGCTCCAATACAGGGGACACTGAAGCTTTCTTT. Amino acids: CASSSNTGDTEAFF. V gene TRBV5-1 combines with J gene TRBJ1-1; TRBD1 agrees at 7 bases. Germline assignment: CDR1 SGHRS and CDR2 YFSETQ. This CDR3 region has 14 residues. V trimming: 3 bases; J trimming: 3 bases; junction bases outside the gene matches: 5.